The 26 T cell receptor beta chains reported below all come from one sample, sequenced in a study of shared clonotypes between healthy human individuals (dated by TCRdb to 2018 to 2021). The method behind the library was the immunoSEQ multiplex PCR assay. Here the immuneACCESS table is served through TCRdb, limited to in-frame sequences with V and J called. Missing clones are a known gap in these copies; in checked studies unresolved V genes cover under half, and the rest lacks a known reason. This sample holds fewer than 500,000 clones; nearly 80% were observed only once. The top ten constitute approximately 12% of the sample. Material: PBMCs. The source is a woman aged 40 to 50 in good health. Some clones in this sample may be carry-over from other donors' samples.

V is TRBV5-1 and J is TRBJ1-3; 8 nucleotides match TRBD1. The CDR3 contains 14 residues. J lost 4 bases, V lost 4 bases, and 4 bases had no gene match. CDR1 is SGHRS, CDR2 YFSETQ, per germline. CDR3 protein: CASSPGQGGNTIYF. The DNA for the CDR3 is TGCGCCAGCAGCCCAGGACAGGGAGGAAACACCATATATTTT.

This chain uses TRBV19 with TRBJ2-7; 7 positions agree with TRBD2. The CDR3 has 15 residues. The J segment lost 3 bases and the V segment lost 3 bases, leaving 8 bases of the junction unmatched. Per germline, CDR1 LNHDA and CDR2 SQIVND (reference sequence). In DNA form, the CDR3 reads TGTGCCAGTAGTATGGGAAGCCTAGCGGACTACGAGCAGTACTTC. This encodes CASSMGSLADYEQYF.

This clone has just one count. J is TRBJ1-1 and V is TRBV7-3, with a weak D call TRBD1 (5 bases). This CDR3 is 15 amino acids long. Per the germline V gene, CDR1 is SGHTA and CDR2 is FQGTGA. V lost 2 bases to trimming and J lost 0 bases, with 10 bases between them. The CDR3 protein is CASSLSTAMNTEAFF. In DNA form, the CDR3 reads TGTGCCAGCAGCTTATCGACAGCTATGAACACTGAAGCTTTCTTT.

This chain uses TRBV7-2 with TRBJ2-7, with TRBD1 matching over 9 bases. This CDR3 has 13 amino acids. V gave up 5 bases and J gave up 7 bases; unmatched junction bases: 6. Germline V gene lookup returns CDR1 SGHTA and CDR2 FQGNSA. This chain's CDR3 is CASSPGQGREQYF. The CDR3 DNA is TGTGCCAGCAGCCCGGGACAGGGAAGGGAGCAGTACTTC. Looking up the rest from reference TRBV7-2 and TRBJ2-7 gives the full variable domain: GAGVSQSPSNKVTEKGKDVELRCDPISGHTALYWYRQSLGQGLEFLIYFQGNSAPDKSGLPSDRFSAERTGGSVSTLTIQRTQQEDSAVYLCASSPGQGREQYFGPGTRLTVT.

This rearrangement joins TRBV6-5 to TRBJ1-6; 10 bases match TRBD1. CDR1 is MNHEY and CDR2 is SVGAGI in the germline V gene. The CDR3 loop spans 14 amino acids. V gave up 5 bases and J gave up 13 bases; unmatched junction bases: 8. The CDR3 region has the DNA TGTGCCAGCAGTACCTCGGACAGGGGGTTGCCCCTCCACTTT. Translated, it gives CASSTSDRGLPLHF.

The chain recombines TRBV4-1 with TRBJ1-1; TRBD1 matches at 8 bases. Germline loops: CDR1 MGHRA, CDR2 YSYEKL. The J segment lost 3 bases and the V segment lost 4 bases, leaving 10 bases of the junction unmatched. The CDR3 is made up of 16 amino acids. CDR3 amino acids: CASSRLHLQGDTEAFF. The CDR3 nucleotides read TGCGCCAGCAGCCGGCTCCACCTACAGGGGGACACTGAAGCTTTCTTT.

The V and J genes are TRBV4-2 and TRBJ1-2; D gene ambiguous. V dropped 0 bases and J dropped 6 bases, with 11 bases sitting between them. The CDR3 consists of 14 residues. Germline assignment: CDR1 LGHNA and CDR2 YNFKEQ. The CDR3 region has the DNA TGTGCCAGCAGCCAAGAGCCCCAGATTGATGGCTACACCTTC. Its translation is CASSQEPQIDGYTF.

This sequence joins TRBV9 and TRBJ1-2, with D unresolved. This CDR3 comprises 14 residues. Germline assignment: CDR1 SGDLS and CDR2 YYNGEE. The V gene lost 0 bases and the J gene lost 1 base, with 7 bases spanning the gap. CDR3 sequence: CASSVATSNYGYTF. CDR3 nucleotide sequence: TGTGCCAGCAGCGTAGCTACCAGTAACTATGGCTACACCTTC.

The genes are TRBV6-5 and TRBJ2-5, with a possible D match to TRBD2 (5 bases). V lost 5 bases and J 5 bases, leaving 6 bases between the germline ends. Germline V lookup: CDR1 MNHEY, CDR2 SVGAGI. CDR3 size: 11 residues. CDR3 in DNA: TGTGCCAGCAGTACGGGGGAGACCCAGTACTTC. This sequence encodes CASSTGETQYF.

This chain connects TRBV2 to TRBJ2-4, with unresolved D. The ends were cut back, 2 bases at V and 2 bases at J, with 7 bases in the middle. From germline, CDR1 is SNHLY and CDR2 FYNNEI. The CDR3 covers 14 residues. The CDR3 protein is CASSEQRSKNIQYF. In nucleotides, the CDR3 is TGTGCCAGCAGTGAACAGCGTTCCAAAAACATTCAGTACTTC.

The gene calls are TRBV30 and TRBJ2-1; maybe TRBD2 (5 bases). V was cut by 4 bases and J by 1 base, with 11 bases left in between. The CDR3 runs 14 residues. Germline lookup yields CDR1 GTSNPN and CDR2 SVGIG (reference sequence). CDR3 nucleotide sequence: TGTGCCTGGATTTCGGGCGGGTCCTACAATGAGCAGTTCTTC. The encoded protein is CAWISGGSYNEQFF.

The J gene is TRBJ2-2, the V gene TRBV10-3, with 8 bases fitting TRBD2. Germline-derived CDR1 and CDR2 are ENHRY and SYGVKD. The J segment lost 4 bases and the V segment lost 10 bases, leaving 8 bases of the junction unmatched. This CDR3 contains 14 residues. The CDR3 DNA reads TGTGCCACCGGGGGGGACAAGATCACCGGGGAGCTGTTTTTT. Amino acid sequence: CATGGDKITGELFF.

There are a few counts of this clone. The chain is built from TRBV15 and TRBJ1-1, with D possibly TRBD1 on 5 matching bases. This CDR3 has 14 residues. The V and J ends lost 5 bases and 5 bases respectively, with 15 bases between them. The germline V gene encodes CDR1 LNHNV and CDR2 YYDKDF (reference sequence). The CDR3 loop reads CATSRWGESTEAFF. The CDR3, as DNA: TGTGCCACCAGCCGGTGGGGGGAATCGACTGAAGCTTTCTTT.

The chain recombines TRBV18 with TRBJ1-2; the match to TRBD1 covers 7 bases. Germline V lookup: CDR1 KGHSH, CDR2 LQKENI. The CDR3 length is 14 residues. Trimming removed 5 bases from V and 2 bases from J; junction bases left unmatched: 5. CDR3 nucleotide sequence: TGTGCCAGCTCAGCAAAGACAGGGAACTATGGCTACACCTTC. As protein: CASSAKTGNYGYTF.

On this clone itself: Other DNA sequences of this sample code for an identical CDR3. V and J are TRBV10-3 and TRBJ2-6, with D uncertain. From germline, CDR1 is ENHRY and CDR2 SYGVKD. V lost 2 bases and J 0 bases, leaving 5 bases between the germline ends. The CDR3 contains 15 residues. The CDR3 is CAISEGDSGANVLTF. The CDR3, as DNA: TGTGCCATCAGTGAGGGTGACTCTGGGGCCAACGTCCTGACTTTC.

The chain carries TRBV4-2 and TRBJ2-2; D may be TRBD2 (5 bases). The CDR3 contains 17 residues. V dropped 0 bases and J dropped 1 base, with 12 bases sitting between them. Germline V gene lookup returns CDR1 LGHNA and CDR2 YNFKEQ. The CDR3 DNA sequence: TGTGCCAGCAGCCAAGATCCATCCGGGATGAACACCGGGGAGCTGTTTTTT. Residues: CASSQDPSGMNTGELFF.

The V gene is TRBV7-3, the J gene TRBJ2-7, with D uncertain. Between the trimmed V and J ends, which lost 7 bases and 0 bases, there was a span of 22 bases. Germline assignment: CDR1 SGHTA and CDR2 FQGTGA. This CDR3 has 17 residues. The CDR3 bases are TGTGCCAGCAACTATCTGTGCCAGGTCCTACTCTCCTACGAGCAGTACTTC. Amino acids: CASNYLCQVLLSYEQYF.

This chain uses TRBV7-2 with TRBJ2-2; D unclear. V dropped 1 base and J dropped 4 bases, with 7 bases sitting between them. There are 14 residues in the CDR3. Germline loops: CDR1 SGHTA, CDR2 FQGNSA. CDR3 sequence: CASSLDRATGELFF. The CDR3 coding sequence is TGTGCCAGCAGCTTAGATAGGGCCACCGGGGAGCTGTTTTTT.

The chain combines TRBV7-9 with TRBJ2-1; TRBD1 matches at 7 bases. Germline V gene data show CDR1 as SEHNR and CDR2 as FQNEAQ (reference sequence). With V trimmed by 5 bases and J by 7 bases, 8 bases remained unmatched. The CDR3 is 14 amino acids. The CDR3 is CASSLPGQANEQFF. DNA for the CDR3: TGTGCCAGCAGCCTCCCCGGACAGGCAAATGAGCAGTTCTTC.

The sample holds one count of this clone. The chain has TRBV4-3 and TRBJ2-3; D ambiguous. Germline CDR1 reads LGHNA; CDR2 reads YSLEER. V dropped 4 bases and J dropped 4 bases, with 15 bases sitting between them. CDR3 length equals 15 residues. Written as DNA, the CDR3 is TGCGCCAGCAGCCGATCGACTCGCGGATCAGATACGCAGTATTTT. Translating it yields CASSRSTRGSDTQYF.

This clone was counted between two and nine times. J is TRBJ2-7 and V is TRBV5-1; TRBD2 matches at 14 bases. After removal of 2 bases from V and 2 bases from J, the junction contained 6 bases not matched to a gene. Germline values: CDR1 SGHRS, CDR2 YFSETQ. This CDR3 spans 17 amino acids. The CDR3 sequence: CASSFLGLAGGAYEQYF. In nucleotides, the CDR3 is TGCGCCAGCAGCTTCCTAGGACTAGCGGGAGGAGCCTACGAGCAGTACTTC.

The chain links TRBV5-6 to TRBJ2-1, with 9 positions matching TRBD2. CDR3 length equals 17 residues. The V segment lost 5 bases and the J segment 9 bases; nucleotides outside the gene matches: 18. Germline V gene lookup returns CDR1 SGHDT and CDR2 YYEEEE. Here the CDR3 reads CASSWTSVKLLGGEQFF. The CDR3 nucleotides are TGTGCCAGCAGTTGGACTAGCGTAAAACTTCTCGGTGGTGAGCAGTTCTTC.

This sequence joins TRBV27 and TRBJ2-2; 8 bases agree with TRBD2. Germline V CDR1 and CDR2: MNHEY, SMNVEV (reference sequence). The CDR3 consists of 16 residues. V lost 8 bases to trimming and J lost 7 bases; unmatched junction nucleotides: 15. CDR3 residues: CASAPSGGLTHGELFF. The DNA for the CDR3 is TGTGCCAGCGCCCCGTCGGGGGGGCTAACTCACGGGGAGCTGTTTTTT.

In its sample, this clone was seen a few times. The J gene is TRBJ1-5, the V gene TRBV19; D is possibly TRBD1 (5 bases). The V end lost 9 bases, the J end lost 5 bases, and 14 bases lay between the germline ends. From germline, CDR1 is LNHDA and CDR2 SQIVND (reference sequence). This CDR3 has 13 amino acids. The CDR3 sequence is CASSKGRDQPQHF. Written as DNA, the CDR3 is TGTGCCAGCAGCAAGGGACGAGATCAGCCCCAGCATTTT.

The CDR3 DNA reads as TGTGCCAGTAGACTAGCGGGAGGCGGGCAAGAGACCCAGTACTTC. Its protein is CASRLAGGGQETQYF. The chain uses TRBV19 and TRBJ2-5, with 12 bases that match TRBD2. The CDR3 covers 15 residues. Trimming at V came to 6 bases and at J to 2 bases, leaving 4 bases not matched to a gene. CDR1 is LNHDA and CDR2 is SQIVND in the germline V gene (reference sequence).

The CDR3 reads CASSPQGLTTGELFF. In DNA form, the CDR3 reads TGTGCCAGCAGCCCCCAGGGGCTGACCACCGGGGAGCTGTTTTTT. The rearrangement links TRBV7-3 to TRBJ2-2; possible D gene TRBD1, 6 bases. CDR1 and CDR2 (germline): SGHTA, FQGTGA. The CDR3 runs 15 residues. V gave up 5 bases and J gave up 4 bases, with 14 bases separating them.